Following are 2 T cell receptor beta chains from one sample sequenced in a study of shared clonotypes between healthy human individuals. Libraries were prepared by immunoSEQ multiplex PCR; TCRdb keeps only in-frame clonotypes and omits some of them. The table shows about 1.1 million clones, with around 77% occurring only once. Source material: memory CD4+ T cells from PBMCs. Stated subset: CD45RA-negative fraction. The receptor source for this set is a man between 18 and 29 years old in good health. Some clones in this sample may be carry-over from other donors' samples.

To note about this clone: Other nucleotide sequences in the sample specify the same CDR3. V and J are TRBV7-2 and TRBJ2-1, with TRBD2 matching 12 bases. This CDR3 is built from 16 residues. Germline CDR1 reads SGHTA; CDR2 reads FQGNSA. The V gene end was trimmed by 1 base and the J gene end by 4 bases; junction bases not matched to a gene: 2. The CDR3: CASSLEGTSGYNEQFF. The CDR3 DNA is TGTGCCAGCAGCTTAGAGGGGACTAGCGGGTACAATGAGCAGTTCTTC. The full variable domain, completed using reference TRBV7-2 and TRBJ2-1, is GAGVSQSPSNKVTEKGKDVELRCDPISGHTALYWYRQSLGQGLEFLIYFQGNSAPDKSGLPSDRFSAERTGGSVSTLTIQRTQQEDSAVYLCASSLEGTSGYNEQFFGPGTRLTVL.

This clone was counted only a few times. This chain joins TRBV19 and TRBJ2-2; D unresolved. The CDR3 length is 14 residues. With 7 bases removed from V and 6 bases from J, the gap between germline ends came to 15 bases. Germline V gene sequence: CDR1 LNHDA, CDR2 SQIVND (reference sequence). CDR3: CASMRTPPAGELFF. In DNA, the CDR3 is TGTGCCAGTATGAGGACGCCCCCAGCCGGGGAGCTGTTTTTT.